The next 4 T cell receptor beta chains were all read from a single sample in a study of blood T cell repertoires in COVID-19. The data were produced by immunoSEQ multiplex PCR, yet TCRdb's version contains in-frame clones alone and is incomplete. The sample has roughly 220,000 clones, roughly 79% seen once. The sequenced material came from peripheral blood. The source is a woman of 80 years or more with COVID-19, enrolled during active disease.

This clone was seen repeatedly, ten times or more. The chain links TRBV5-1 to TRBJ1-2; TRBD1 matches 7 bases. Germline loops: CDR1 SGHRS, CDR2 YFSETQ. The CDR3 is 13 residues long. The V and J ends lost 4 bases and 8 bases, in that order; junction bases with no gene match: 8. The CDR3 coding sequence is TGCGCCAGCAGCCCTCAGGGGGTCTCAGGCTACACCTTC. Translation gives CASSPQGVSGYTF.

The V and J genes are TRBV19 and TRBJ1-5; D is unresolved. This CDR3 has 17 residues. Trimming shortened V by 8 bases and J by 2 bases, and 22 bases separated the two germline ends. CDR1 and CDR2 from the germline V gene are LNHDA and SQIVND (reference sequence). The DNA for the CDR3 is TGTGCCAGTGAAATTGTATCCGGCGGCCGGGGCAATCAGCCCCAGCATTTT. It encodes CASEIVSGGRGNQPQHF. The variable domain in full, completed from reference TRBV19 and TRBJ1-5, reads DGGITQSPKYLFRKEGQNVTLSCEQNLNHDAMYWYRQDPGQGLRLIYYSQIVNDFQKGDIAEGYSVSREKKESFPLTVTSAQKNPTAFYLCASEIVSGGRGNQPQHFGDGTRLSIL.

CDR3 protein: CASSQSGRGGNSPLHF. The CDR3 bases are TGCGCCAGCAGCCAGTCCGGGCGGGGGGGTAATTCACCCCTCCACTTT. The chain has TRBV5-1 and TRBJ1-6; tentative D call: TRBD1 (5 bases). Trimming shortened V by 4 bases and J by 6 bases, and 17 bases separated the two germline ends. This CDR3 has 16 residues. The germline gives CDR1 SGHRS, CDR2 YFSETQ. Supplemented by reference TRBV5-1 and TRBJ1-6, the full variable domain reads KAGVTQTPRYLIKTRGQQVTLSCSPISGHRSVSWYQQTPGQGLQFLFEYFSETQRNKGNFPGRFSGRQFSNSRSEMNVSTLELGDSALYLCASSQSGRGGNSPLHFGNGTRLTVT.

This clone came up once. CDR3 bases: TGTGCCAGCAGCGTTGGGGGGGATGCCCTATCCTACGAGCAGTACTTC. Its protein is CASSVGGDALSYEQYF. The rearrangement uses TRBV9 and TRBJ2-7; 7 positions match TRBD2. J was trimmed by 1 base and V by 2 bases; bases with no gene match: 9. Looked up from germline, CDR1 is SGDLS and CDR2 is YYNGEE. The CDR3 is made up of 16 amino acids.